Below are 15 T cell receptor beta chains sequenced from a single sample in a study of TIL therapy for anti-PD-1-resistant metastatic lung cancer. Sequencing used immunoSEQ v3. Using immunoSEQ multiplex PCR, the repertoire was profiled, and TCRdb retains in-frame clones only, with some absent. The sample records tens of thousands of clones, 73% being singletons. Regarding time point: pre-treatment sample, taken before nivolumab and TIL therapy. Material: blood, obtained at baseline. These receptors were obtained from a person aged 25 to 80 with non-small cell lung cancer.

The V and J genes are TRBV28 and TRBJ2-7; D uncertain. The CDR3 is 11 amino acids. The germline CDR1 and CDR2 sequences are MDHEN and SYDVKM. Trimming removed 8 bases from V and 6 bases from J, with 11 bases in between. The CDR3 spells CASGPRGEQYF. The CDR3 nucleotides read TGTGCCAGCGGGCCTAGAGGCGAGCAGTACTTC.

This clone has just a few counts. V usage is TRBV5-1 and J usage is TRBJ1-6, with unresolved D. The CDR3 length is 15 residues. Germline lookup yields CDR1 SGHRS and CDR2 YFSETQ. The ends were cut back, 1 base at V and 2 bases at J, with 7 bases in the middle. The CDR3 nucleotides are TGCGCCAGCAGCTTGACAGCGACCTATAATTCACCCCTCCACTTT. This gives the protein CASSLTATYNSPLHF.

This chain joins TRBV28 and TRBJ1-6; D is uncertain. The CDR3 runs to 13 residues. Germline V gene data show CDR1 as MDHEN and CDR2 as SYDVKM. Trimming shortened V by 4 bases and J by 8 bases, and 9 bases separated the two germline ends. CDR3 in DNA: TGTGCCAGCAGTTCTCCGCGCTATTCACCCCTCCACTTT. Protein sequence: CASSSPRYSPLHF. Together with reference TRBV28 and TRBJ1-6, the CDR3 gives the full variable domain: DVKVTQSSRYLVKRTGEKVFLECVQDMDHENMFWYRQDPGLGLRLIYFSYDVKMKEKGDIPEGYSVSREKKERFSLILESASTNQTSMYLCASSSPRYSPLHFGNGTRLTVT.

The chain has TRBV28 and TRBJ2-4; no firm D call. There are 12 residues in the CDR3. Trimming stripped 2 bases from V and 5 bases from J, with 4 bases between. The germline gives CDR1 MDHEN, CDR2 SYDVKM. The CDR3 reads CASSLGENIQYF. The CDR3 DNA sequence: TGTGCCAGCAGTTTAGGAGAAAACATTCAGTACTTC.

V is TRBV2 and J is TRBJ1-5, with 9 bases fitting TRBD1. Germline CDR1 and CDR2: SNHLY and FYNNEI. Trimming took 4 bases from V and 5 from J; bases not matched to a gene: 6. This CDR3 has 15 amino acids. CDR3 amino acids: CASSVGQGTYQPQHF. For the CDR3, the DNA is TGTGCCAGCAGTGTGGGACAGGGCACATATCAGCCCCAGCATTTT.

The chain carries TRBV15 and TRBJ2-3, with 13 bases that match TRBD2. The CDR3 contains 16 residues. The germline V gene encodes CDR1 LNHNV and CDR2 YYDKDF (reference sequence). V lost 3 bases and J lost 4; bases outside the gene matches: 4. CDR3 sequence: CATSSRLAGGSDTQYF. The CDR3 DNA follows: TGTGCCACCAGCAGTAGACTAGCGGGAGGCTCAGATACGCAGTATTTT.

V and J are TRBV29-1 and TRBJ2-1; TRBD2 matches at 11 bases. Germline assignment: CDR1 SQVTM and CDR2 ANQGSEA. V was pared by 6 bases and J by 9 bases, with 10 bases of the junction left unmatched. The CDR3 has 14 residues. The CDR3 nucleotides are TGCAGCGTCCCATCGCGGACTAGCGGGCCTGAGCAGTTCTTC. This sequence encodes CSVPSRTSGPEQFF.

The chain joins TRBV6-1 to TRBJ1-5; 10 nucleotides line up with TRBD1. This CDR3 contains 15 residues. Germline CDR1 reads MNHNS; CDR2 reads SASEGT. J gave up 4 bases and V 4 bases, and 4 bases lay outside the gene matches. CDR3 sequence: CASSGTGGANQPQHF. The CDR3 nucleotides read TGTGCCAGCAGTGGGACAGGGGGAGCAAATCAGCCCCAGCATTTT.

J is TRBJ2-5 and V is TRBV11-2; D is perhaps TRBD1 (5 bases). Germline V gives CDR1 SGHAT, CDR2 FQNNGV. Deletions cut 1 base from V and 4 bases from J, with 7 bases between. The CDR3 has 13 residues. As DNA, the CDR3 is TGTGCCAGCAGCTTAGTGCAGGGAGAGACCCAGTACTTC. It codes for CASSLVQGETQYF.

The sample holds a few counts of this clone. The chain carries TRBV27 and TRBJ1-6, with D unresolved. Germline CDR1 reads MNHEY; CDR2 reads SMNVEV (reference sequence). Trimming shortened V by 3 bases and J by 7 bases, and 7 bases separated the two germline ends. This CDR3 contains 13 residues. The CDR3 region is CASSFPGNSPLHF. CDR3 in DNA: TGTGCCAGCAGTTTCCCGGGGAATTCACCCCTCCACTTT.

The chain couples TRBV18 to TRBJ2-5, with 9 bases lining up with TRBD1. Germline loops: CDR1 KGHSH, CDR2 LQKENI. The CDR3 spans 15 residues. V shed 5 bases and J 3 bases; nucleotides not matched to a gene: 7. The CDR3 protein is CASSYFRDREETQYF. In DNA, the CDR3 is TGTGCCAGCTCATATTTCCGGGACAGGGAAGAGACCCAGTACTTC.

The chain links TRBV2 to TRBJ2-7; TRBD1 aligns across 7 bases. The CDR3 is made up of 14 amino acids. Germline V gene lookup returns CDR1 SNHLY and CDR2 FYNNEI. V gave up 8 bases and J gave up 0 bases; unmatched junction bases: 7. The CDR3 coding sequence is TGTGCCAGCGGTACCGGGACAGCCTCCTACGAGCAGTACTTC. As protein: CASGTGTASYEQYF. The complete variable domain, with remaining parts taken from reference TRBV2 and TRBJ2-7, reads EPEVTQTPSHQVTQMGQEVILRCVPISNHLYFYWYRQILGQKVEFLVSFYNNEISEKSEIFDDQFSVERPDGSNFTLKIRSTKLEDSAMYFCASGTGTASYEQYFGPGTRLTVT.

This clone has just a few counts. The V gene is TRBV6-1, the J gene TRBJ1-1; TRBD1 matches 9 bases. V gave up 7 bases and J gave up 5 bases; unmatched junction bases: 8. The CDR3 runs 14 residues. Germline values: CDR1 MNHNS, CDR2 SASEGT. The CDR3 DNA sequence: TGTGCCAGCAACCTACAGGGGGCGATTACTGAAGCTTTCTTT. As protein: CASNLQGAITEAFF.

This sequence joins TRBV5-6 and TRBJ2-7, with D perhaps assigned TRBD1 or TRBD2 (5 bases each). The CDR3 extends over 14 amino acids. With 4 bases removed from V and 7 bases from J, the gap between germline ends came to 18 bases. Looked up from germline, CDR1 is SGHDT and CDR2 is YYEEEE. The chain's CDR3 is CASSLGVPEREQYF. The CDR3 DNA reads TGTGCCAGCAGCCTGGGGGTTCCTGAAAGGGAGCAGTACTTC.

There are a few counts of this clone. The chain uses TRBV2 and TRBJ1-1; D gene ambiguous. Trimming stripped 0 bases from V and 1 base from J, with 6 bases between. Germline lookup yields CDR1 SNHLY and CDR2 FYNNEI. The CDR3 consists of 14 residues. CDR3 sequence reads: CASSEARGNTEAFF. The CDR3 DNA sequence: TGTGCCAGCAGTGAAGCGCGGGGGAACACTGAAGCTTTCTTT. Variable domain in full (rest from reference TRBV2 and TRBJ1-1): EPEVTQTPSHQVTQMGQEVILRCVPISNHLYFYWYRQILGQKVEFLVSFYNNEISEKSEIFDDQFSVERPDGSNFTLKIRSTKLEDSAMYFCASSEARGNTEAFFGQGTRLTVV.